The 7 T cell receptor beta chains below were found in one sample sequenced in a study of T cell repertoires in cytomegalovirus infection. TCRdb reprocessed the reads via MiXCR and lists one record per CDR3 protein. Of a few hundred thousand distinct CDR3 sequences listed, approximately 40% were seen once; the top ten hold about 46%. The antigens these receptors bind are not known. The source was cultured PBMCs, collected from culture after CMV antigen stimulation. Receptor source: a human donor in good health (CMV status not recorded). Some clones in this sample may be carry-over from other donors' samples.

The chain couples TRBV29-1 to TRBJ2-4, with D possibly matching TRBD2 (6 bases). This CDR3 has 15 residues. The germline gives CDR1 SQVTM, CDR2 ANQGSEA. Trimming took off 6 bases at V and 3 bases at J, with 18 bases between the two ends. In DNA, the CDR3 is TGCAGCGTCGCCGGGACTCCACTAGTCAAAAACATTCAGTACTTC. Translating it yields CSVAGTPLVKNIQYF. The full variable domain, rest sourced from reference TRBV29-1 and TRBJ2-4, is SAVISQKPSRDICQRGTSLTIQCQVDSQVTMMFWYRQQPGQSLTLIATANQGSEATYESGFVIDKFPISRPNLTFSTLTVSNMSPEDSSIYLCSVAGTPLVKNIQYFGAGTRLSVL.

This clonotype was observed a few times. The rearrangement links TRBV7-2 to TRBJ1-1, with 7 bases lining up with TRBD1. Germline V lookup: CDR1 SGHTA, CDR2 FQGNSA. The CDR3 consists of 16 residues. Losses at the gene ends were 4 bases for V and 2 bases for J; bases not matched to a gene: 10. CDR3 sequence: CASSSQPQGLNTEAFF. The CDR3 nucleotides read TGTGCCAGCAGCTCTCAACCACAGGGGCTAAACACTGAAGCTTTCTTT.

CDR3: CASSESGALSYEQYF. The CDR3 bases are TGTGCCAGTAGTGAGAGCGGGGCCCTCTCCTACGAGCAGTACTTC. V usage is TRBV19 and J usage is TRBJ2-7; TRBD2 matches 7 bases. This CDR3 is built from 15 residues. Germline trimming cut 5 bases from V and 0 bases from J; bases unmatched to any gene: 7. Germline assignment: CDR1 LNHDA and CDR2 SQIVND (reference sequence).

V gene TRBV6-2 or TRBV6-3 combines with J gene TRBJ1-1; 7 bases are shared with TRBD1. Trimming took 5 bases from V and 5 from J; bases not matched to a gene: 2. The CDR3 sequence is 12 residues long. Looked up from germline, CDR1 is MNHEY and CDR2 is SVGEGT. CDR3 in amino acids: CASSDRVTEAFF. CDR3 bases: TGTGCCAGCAGTGACAGGGTGACTGAAGCTTTCTTT.

V is TRBV12-3 or TRBV12-4 and J is TRBJ2-3; TRBD2 matches at 11 bases. The CDR3 has 15 amino acids. Trimming at V came to 8 bases and at J to 3 bases, leaving 7 bases not matched to a gene. This chain's CDR3 is CASGPTSGGTDTQYF. The DNA for the CDR3 is TGTGCCAGCGGTCCAACTAGCGGGGGAACAGATACGCAGTATTTT.

This clonotype was recorded a few times. The chain's CDR3 is CASRGQINQPQHF. The DNA for the CDR3 is TGTGCCAGCCGGGGACAAATTAATCAGCCCCAGCATTTT. The chain uses TRBV28 and TRBJ1-5; D possibly corresponds to TRBD1 (6 bases). In germline, CDR1 is MDHEN, CDR2 SYDVKM. This CDR3 comprises 13 residues. V was clipped by 8 bases and J by 4 bases, with 12 bases between them.

The chain carries TRBV19 and TRBJ2-5, with D perhaps TRBD1 (6 bases). CDR3 length equals 13 residues. Germline V gene data show CDR1 as LNHDA and CDR2 as SQIVND (reference sequence). Trimming took off 6 bases at V and 5 bases at J, with 13 bases between the two ends. The DNA of the CDR3 is TGTGCCAGTAGCATGGACAGAGAGGAGACCCAGTACTTC. Translation gives CASSMDREETQYF. Full variable domain (outside the CDR3, taken from reference TRBV19 and TRBJ2-5): DGGITQSPKYLFRKEGQNVTLSCEQNLNHDAMYWYRQDPGQGLRLIYYSQIVNDFQKGDIAEGYSVSREKKESFPLTVTSAQKNPTAFYLCASSMDREETQYFGPGTRLLVL.